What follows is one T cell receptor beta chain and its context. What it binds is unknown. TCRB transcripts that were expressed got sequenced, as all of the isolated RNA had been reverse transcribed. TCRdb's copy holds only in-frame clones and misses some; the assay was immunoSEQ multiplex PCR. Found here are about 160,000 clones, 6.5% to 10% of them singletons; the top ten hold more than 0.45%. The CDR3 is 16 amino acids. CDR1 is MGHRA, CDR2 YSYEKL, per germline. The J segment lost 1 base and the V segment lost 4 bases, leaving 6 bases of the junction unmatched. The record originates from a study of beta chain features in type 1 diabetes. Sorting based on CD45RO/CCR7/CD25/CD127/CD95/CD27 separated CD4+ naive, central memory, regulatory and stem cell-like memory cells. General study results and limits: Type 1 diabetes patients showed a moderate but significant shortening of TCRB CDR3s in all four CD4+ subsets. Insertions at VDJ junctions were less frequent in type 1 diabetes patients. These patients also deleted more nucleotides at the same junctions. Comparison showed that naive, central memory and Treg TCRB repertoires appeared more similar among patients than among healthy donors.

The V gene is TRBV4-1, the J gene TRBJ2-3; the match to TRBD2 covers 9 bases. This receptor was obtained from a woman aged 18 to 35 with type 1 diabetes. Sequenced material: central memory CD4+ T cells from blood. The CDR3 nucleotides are TGCGCCAGCAGCCTTACTATAGCGGGGGGCACAGATACGCAGTATTTT. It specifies CASSLTIAGGTDTQYF.